The 7 T cell receptor beta chains given below trace back to one sample, sequenced in a study of blood T cells in healthy people across ages. PCR was performed a second time for about 7 to 11 cycles using a sample-barcoded 5' primer and a J-beta primer mix. TCRdb re-called the 5' RACE reads with MiXCR, one entry per CDR3 protein. The data show approximately 810,000 distinct CDR3 sequences, more than 25% seen once. The specimen was blood. The source is a woman aged 80 or over in good health.

Many counts were recorded for this clonotype. V usage is TRBV3-1 and J usage is TRBJ2-4; TRBD2 matches 8 bases. The CDR3 totals 15 residues. The germline gives CDR1 LGHDT, CDR2 YNNKEL (reference sequence). V dropped 3 bases and J dropped 11; count of bases not matched to a gene: 12. The CDR3 DNA follows: TGTGCCAGCAGCCAGCTGGGCGGGGGGCCCCAATTTCAGTACTTC. It codes for CASSQLGGGPQFQYF.

A remark on this clonotype: Since a much larger clone is just one base distant, this may be a read error. This chain uses TRBV7-9 with TRBJ1-6; D is uncertain. Trimming left V 5 bases short and J 10 bases short, with 12 bases between. Germline V gene sequence: CDR1 SEHNR, CDR2 FQNEAQ (reference sequence). The CDR3 runs to 13 residues. As DNA, the CDR3 is TGTGCCAGCAGCCCAGGCGCTACATCACCCCTCCACTTT. This gives the protein CASSPGATSPLHF.

About this clonotype itself: A read error may explain this, as a much larger clone is one base away. CDR3 bases: TGTGCCAGCGGCCGACTTAATGGCGCAGATACGCAGTATTTT. This sequence encodes CASGRLNGADTQYF. The genes are TRBV7-2 and TRBJ2-3, with D unclear. Germline values: CDR1 SGHTA, CDR2 FQGNSA. The CDR3 runs to 14 residues. With 8 bases removed from V and 4 bases from J, the gap between germline ends came to 16 bases.

This clonotype was detected ten times or more. Just one base apart from a much larger clone, this may be a read error. This rearrangement joins TRBV18 to TRBJ2-7; 10 bases align to TRBD1. V lost 8 bases, J lost 5 bases, and 6 bases stayed unmatched. The CDR3 is 13 residues long. In germline, CDR1 is KGHSH, CDR2 LQKENI. The CDR3 bases are TGTGCCAGCAGTCGGGACAGGGGAAACGAGCAGTACTTC. Translating gives CASSRDRGNEQYF.

The table lists this clonotype with a few counts. Just one base apart from a much larger clone, this may be a read error. J is TRBJ2-5 and V is TRBV7-9; TRBD2 agrees at 7 bases. The DNA end favors TRBJ2-1, so the J call may be wrong. Germline lookup yields CDR1 SEHNR and CDR2 FQNEAQ (reference sequence). This CDR3 has 14 residues. CDR3 DNA sequence: TGTGCCAGCAGCTCCGGACTAGATCAAGAGACCCAGTTCTTC. Amino acids: CASSSGLDQETQFF.

In its sample, this clonotype was seen many times. J is TRBJ2-1 and V is TRBV7-2, with D unclear. Trimming left V 5 bases short and J 13 bases short, with 18 bases between. Per germline, CDR1 SGHTA and CDR2 FQGNSA. The CDR3 contains 13 residues. Written as DNA, the CDR3 is TGTGCCAGCAGCCTGAGCTACGCCGGACCCCAGTTCTTC. The encoded protein is CASSLSYAGPQFF.

The chain uses TRBV10-3 and TRBJ1-3, with 7 bases matching TRBD1. With V trimmed by 6 bases and J by 2 bases, 7 bases remained unmatched. CDR1 is ENHRY and CDR2 is SYGVKD in the germline V gene. The CDR3 sequence is 15 residues long. The chain's CDR3 is CAISSTGVAGNTIYF. The CDR3 nucleotides read TGTGCCATCAGCTCAACAGGGGTTGCTGGAAACACCATATATTTT.